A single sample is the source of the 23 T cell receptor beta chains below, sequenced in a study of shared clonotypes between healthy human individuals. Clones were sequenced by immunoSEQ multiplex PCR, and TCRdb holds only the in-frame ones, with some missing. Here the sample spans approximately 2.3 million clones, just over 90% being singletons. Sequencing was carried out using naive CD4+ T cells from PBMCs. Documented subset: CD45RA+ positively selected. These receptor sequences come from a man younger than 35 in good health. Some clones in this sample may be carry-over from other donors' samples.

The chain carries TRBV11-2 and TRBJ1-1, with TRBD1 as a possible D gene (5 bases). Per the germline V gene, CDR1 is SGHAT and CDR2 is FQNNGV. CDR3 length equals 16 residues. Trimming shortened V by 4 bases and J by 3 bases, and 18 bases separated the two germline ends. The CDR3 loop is CASSSIRWGGDTEAFF. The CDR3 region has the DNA TGTGCCAGCAGCTCGATTAGGTGGGGAGGGGACACTGAAGCTTTCTTT.

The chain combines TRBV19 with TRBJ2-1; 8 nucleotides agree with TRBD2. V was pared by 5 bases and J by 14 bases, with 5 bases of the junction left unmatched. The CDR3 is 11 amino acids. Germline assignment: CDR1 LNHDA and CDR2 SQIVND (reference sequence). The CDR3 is CASSSGTRKFF. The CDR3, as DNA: TGTGCCAGTAGTTCCGGGACTAGGAAGTTCTTC.

Here the CDR3 DNA reads TGCGCCAGCAGCTCCATCCCTGACCCCTACAATGAGCAGTTCTTC. Amino acid sequence: CASSSIPDPYNEQFF. The chain combines TRBV5-1 with TRBJ2-1; no definite D call. This CDR3 spans 15 amino acids. The V gene's germline CDR1 is SGHRS and CDR2 YFSETQ. Trimming cost V 3 bases and J 2 bases, with 12 bases left between them. Drawing the rest from reference TRBV5-1 and TRBJ2-1, the complete variable domain is KAGVTQTPRYLIKTRGQQVTLSCSPISGHRSVSWYQQTPGQGLQFLFEYFSETQRNKGNFPGRFSGRQFSNSRSEMNVSTLELGDSALYLCASSSIPDPYNEQFFGPGTRLTVL.

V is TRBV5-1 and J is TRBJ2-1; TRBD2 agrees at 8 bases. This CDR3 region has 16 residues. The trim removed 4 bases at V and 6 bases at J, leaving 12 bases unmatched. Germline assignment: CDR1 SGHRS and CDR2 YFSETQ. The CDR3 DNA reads TGCGCCAGCAGCACCCCCTCGGGAGGGCTCCCCAATGAGCAGTTCTTC. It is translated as CASSTPSGGLPNEQFF.

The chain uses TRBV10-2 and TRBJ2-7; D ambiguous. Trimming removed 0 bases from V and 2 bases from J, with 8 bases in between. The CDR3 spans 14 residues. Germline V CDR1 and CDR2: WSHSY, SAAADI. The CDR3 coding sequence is TGCGCCAGCAGTGAGTCTGCAGCTACCTACGAGCAGTACTTC. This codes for CASSESAATYEQYF.

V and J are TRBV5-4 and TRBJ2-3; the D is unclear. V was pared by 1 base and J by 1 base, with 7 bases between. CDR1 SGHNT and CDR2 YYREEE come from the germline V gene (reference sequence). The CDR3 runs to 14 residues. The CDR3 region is CASSLRSGTDTQYF. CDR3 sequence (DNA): TGTGCCAGCAGCTTGCGGTCTGGCACAGATACGCAGTATTTT.

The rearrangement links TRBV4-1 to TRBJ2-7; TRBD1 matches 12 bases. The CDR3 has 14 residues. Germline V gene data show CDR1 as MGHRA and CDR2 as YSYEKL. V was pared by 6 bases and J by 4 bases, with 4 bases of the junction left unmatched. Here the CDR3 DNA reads TGCGCCAGCAGGGGGACAGGGGGCATATACGAGCAGTACTTC. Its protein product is CASRGTGGIYEQYF.

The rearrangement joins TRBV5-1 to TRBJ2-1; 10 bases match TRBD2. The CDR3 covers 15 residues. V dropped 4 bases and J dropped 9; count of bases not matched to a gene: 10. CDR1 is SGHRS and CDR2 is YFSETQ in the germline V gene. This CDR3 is CASSPGTSVGTEQFF. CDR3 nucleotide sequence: TGCGCCAGCAGCCCCGGGACTAGCGTCGGTACTGAGCAGTTCTTC.

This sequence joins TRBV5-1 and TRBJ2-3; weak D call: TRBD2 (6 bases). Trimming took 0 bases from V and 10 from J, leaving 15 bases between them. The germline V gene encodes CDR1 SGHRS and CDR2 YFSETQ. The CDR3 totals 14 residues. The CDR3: CASSLEASDKAQYF. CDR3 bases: TGCGCCAGCAGCTTGGAGGCTAGCGACAAAGCGCAGTATTTT.

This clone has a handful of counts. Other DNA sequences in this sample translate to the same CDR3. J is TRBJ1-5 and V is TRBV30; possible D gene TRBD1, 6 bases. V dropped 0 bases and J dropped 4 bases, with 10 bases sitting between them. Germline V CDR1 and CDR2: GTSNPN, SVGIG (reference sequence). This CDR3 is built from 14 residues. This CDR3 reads CAWSVGGFNQPQHF. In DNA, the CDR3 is TGTGCCTGGAGTGTTGGGGGCTTTAATCAGCCCCAGCATTTT.

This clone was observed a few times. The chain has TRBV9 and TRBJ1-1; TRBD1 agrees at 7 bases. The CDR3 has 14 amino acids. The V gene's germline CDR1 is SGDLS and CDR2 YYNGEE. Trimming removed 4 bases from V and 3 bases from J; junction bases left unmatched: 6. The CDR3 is CASSPITGDTEAFF. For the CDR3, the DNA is TGTGCCAGCAGCCCAATAACAGGGGACACTGAAGCTTTCTTT.

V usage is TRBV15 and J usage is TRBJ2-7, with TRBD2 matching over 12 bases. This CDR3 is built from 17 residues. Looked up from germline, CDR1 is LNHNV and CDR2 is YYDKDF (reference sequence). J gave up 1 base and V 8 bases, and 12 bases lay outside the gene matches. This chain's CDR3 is CATQLAGGVGGSYEQYF. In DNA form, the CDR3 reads TGTGCCACCCAACTAGCGGGAGGCGTCGGGGGATCCTACGAGCAGTACTTC.

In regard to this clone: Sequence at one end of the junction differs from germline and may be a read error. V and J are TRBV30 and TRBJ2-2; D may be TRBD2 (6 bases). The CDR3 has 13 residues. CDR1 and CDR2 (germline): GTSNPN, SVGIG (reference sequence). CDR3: CAWSVLNTGGLFF. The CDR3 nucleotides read TGTGCCTGGAGTGTACTTAACACCGGGGGGCTGTTTTTT.

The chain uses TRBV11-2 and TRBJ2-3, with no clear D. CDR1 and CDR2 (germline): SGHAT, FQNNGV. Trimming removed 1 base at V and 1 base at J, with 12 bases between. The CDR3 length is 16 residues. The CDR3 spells CASSLGVSGGTDTQYF. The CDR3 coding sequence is TGTGCCAGCAGCTTAGGCGTCAGTGGGGGCACAGATACGCAGTATTTT.

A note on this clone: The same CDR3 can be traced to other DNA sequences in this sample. The CDR3 protein is CASTGGYEQYF. For the CDR3, the DNA is TGTGCCAGCACCGGCGGCTACGAGCAGTACTTC. The rearrangement joins TRBV6-5 to TRBJ2-7, with D uncertain. The V and J ends lost 7 bases and 3 bases respectively, with 7 bases between them. The CDR3 sequence is 11 residues long. Germline CDR1 is MNHEY and CDR2 is SVGAGI.

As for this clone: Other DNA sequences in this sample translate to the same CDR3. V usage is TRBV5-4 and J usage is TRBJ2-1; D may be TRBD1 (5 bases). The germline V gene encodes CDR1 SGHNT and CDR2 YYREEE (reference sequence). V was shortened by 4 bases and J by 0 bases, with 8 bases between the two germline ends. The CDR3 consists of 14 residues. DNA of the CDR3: TGTGCCAGCAGCCCTGACAGCTCCTACAATGAGCAGTTCTTC. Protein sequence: CASSPDSSYNEQFF.

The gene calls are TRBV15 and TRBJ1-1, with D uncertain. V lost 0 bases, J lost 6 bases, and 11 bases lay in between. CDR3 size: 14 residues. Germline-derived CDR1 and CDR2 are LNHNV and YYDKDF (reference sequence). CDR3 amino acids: CATSRDLRRAEAFF. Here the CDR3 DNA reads TGTGCCACCAGCAGAGACCTCCGACGGGCTGAAGCTTTCTTT.

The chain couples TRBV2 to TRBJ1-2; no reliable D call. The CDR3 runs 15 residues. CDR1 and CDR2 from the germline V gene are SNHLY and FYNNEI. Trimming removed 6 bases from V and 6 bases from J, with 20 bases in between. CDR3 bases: TGTGCCAGCAGATTCCCGGGAACCCCGGGCCATGGCTACACCTTC. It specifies CASRFPGTPGHGYTF.

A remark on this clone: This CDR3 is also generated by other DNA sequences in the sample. CDR3 sequence reads: CASSPRGYNEQFF. In DNA form, the CDR3 reads TGTGCCAGCAGCCCCCGGGGTTACAATGAGCAGTTCTTC. The V call is TRBV7-9, the J call TRBJ2-1, with D perhaps TRBD2 (5 bases). Trimming pared 5 bases from V and 4 bases from J, leaving 9 bases between. Germline V CDR1 and CDR2: SEHNR, FQNEAQ (reference sequence). This CDR3 comprises 13 residues.

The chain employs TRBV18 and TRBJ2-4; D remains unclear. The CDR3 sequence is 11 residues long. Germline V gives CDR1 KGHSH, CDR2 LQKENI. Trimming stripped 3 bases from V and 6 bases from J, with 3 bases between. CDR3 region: CASSPGNIQYF. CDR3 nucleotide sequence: TGTGCCAGCTCACCCGGAAACATTCAGTACTTC.

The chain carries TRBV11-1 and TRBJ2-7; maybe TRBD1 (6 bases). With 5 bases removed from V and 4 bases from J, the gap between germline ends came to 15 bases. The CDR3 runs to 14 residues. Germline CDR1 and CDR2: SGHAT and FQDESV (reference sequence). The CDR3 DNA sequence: TGTGCCAGCAGCCCGAGTACAGGGTGGTACGAGCAGTACTTC. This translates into CASSPSTGWYEQYF.

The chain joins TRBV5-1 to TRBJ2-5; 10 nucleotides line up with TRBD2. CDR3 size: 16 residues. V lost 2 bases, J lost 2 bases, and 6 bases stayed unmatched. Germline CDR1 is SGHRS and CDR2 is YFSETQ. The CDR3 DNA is TGCGCCAGCAGCTTCAGGACTAGCGGTGTACAAGAGACCCAGTACTTC. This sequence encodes CASSFRTSGVQETQYF.

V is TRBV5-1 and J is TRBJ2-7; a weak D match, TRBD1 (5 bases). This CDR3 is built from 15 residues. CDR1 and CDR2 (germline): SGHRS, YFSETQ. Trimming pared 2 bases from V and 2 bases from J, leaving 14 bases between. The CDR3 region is CASSFGAVDTYEQYF. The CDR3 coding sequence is TGCGCCAGCAGCTTTGGGGCGGTGGACACCTACGAGCAGTACTTC. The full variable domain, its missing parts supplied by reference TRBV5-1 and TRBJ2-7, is KAGVTQTPRYLIKTRGQQVTLSCSPISGHRSVSWYQQTPGQGLQFLFEYFSETQRNKGNFPGRFSGRQFSNSRSEMNVSTLELGDSALYLCASSFGAVDTYEQYFGPGTRLTVT.